These 4 T cell receptor beta chains came from one sample sequenced in a study of OX40 agonist ivuxolimab in advanced cancers. Sequencing was performed with immunoSEQ multiplex PCR; in TCRdb, only in-frame clones are kept and a portion is missing. The sample carries 60,000 to 70,000 clones, about 85% recorded once. Source: CD4+ or CD8+ T cells sorted from blood, taken in a trial of the OX40 agonist ivuxolimab. Receptors originate from an adult with an advanced solid tumor such as melanoma, head and neck, liver or kidney cancer.

The chain links TRBV5-1 to TRBJ1-1; D remains unclear. There are 17 residues in the CDR3. CDR1 and CDR2 (germline): SGHRS, YFSETQ. The V and J ends lost 0 bases and 1 base respectively, with 16 bases between them. The CDR3 bases are TGCGCCAGCAGCTTGGGCCCTGGCGGGTCCCCGAACACTGAAGCTTTCTTT. This translates into CASSLGPGGSPNTEAFF.

The chain joins TRBV14 to TRBJ2-5; D is perhaps TRBD1 or TRBD2 (5 bases each). Germline V lookup: CDR1 SGHDN, CDR2 FVKESK. The CDR3 length is 14 residues. V lost 4 bases and J lost 4, with 13 bases in between. CDR3 in amino acids: CASSRDWGSETQYF. CDR3 in DNA: TGTGCCAGCAGCCGCGACTGGGGGTCAGAGACCCAGTACTTC.

V gene TRBV6-1 combines with J gene TRBJ1-5; 8 bases fit TRBD1. The CDR3 has 15 amino acids. In germline, CDR1 is MNHNS, CDR2 SASEGT. Trimming cost V 6 bases and J 5 bases; bases outside gene matches: 9. CDR3 sequence: CASSVNGQGYQPQHF. The DNA of the CDR3 is TGTGCCAGCAGCGTAAATGGACAGGGCTATCAGCCCCAGCATTTT.

The chain joins TRBV5-6 to TRBJ2-7; a weak D match, TRBD1 (5 bases). Trimming shortened V by 2 bases and J by 6 bases, and 12 bases separated the two germline ends. CDR1 and CDR2 from the germline V gene are SGHDT and YYEEEE. This CDR3 spans 13 amino acids. This chain's CDR3 is CASSLRGKGEQYF. In DNA form, the CDR3 reads TGTGCCAGCAGCTTAAGGGGAAAGGGCGAGCAGTACTTC.